The rows below give T cell receptor beta chains drawn from one sample of a study of beta chain features in type 1 diabetes. Sequencing was performed with immunoSEQ multiplex PCR; in TCRdb, only in-frame clones are kept and a portion is missing. The data contain about 330,000 clones, approximately 10% of them singletons. What was sequenced was naive CD4+ T cells from blood. Receptors originate from a woman under 40 in good health. Each CDR3 is given with its conserved first and last residue. The D gene is left open where the match is weak. Size values are once, few and many counts, or a class for expanded clones, and some rows have none.

clone size	D gene	V gene	J gene	CDR3 protein	CDR3 DNA
few	TRBD2	TRBV7-2	TRBJ2-7	CASSLGSGASSYEQYF	TGTGCCAGCAGCTTAGGTAGCGGGGCTAGCTCCTACGAGCAGTACTTC
NA	TRBD2	TRBV27	TRBJ2-7	CASSHERERYEQYF	TGTGCCAGCAGTCACGAGCGGGAGAGGTACGAGCAGTACTTC
few	NA	TRBV5-5	TRBJ1-2	CASSLAARANYGYTF	TGTGCCAGCAGCTTGGCGGCCAGGGCTAACTATGGCTACACCTTC
few	TRBD2	TRBV5-1	TRBJ2-1	CASSLGSSGSSYNEQFF	TGCGCCAGCAGCTTGGGGAGTAGCGGGAGCTCCTACAATGAGCAGTTCTTC
NA	NA	TRBV13	TRBJ2-1	CASSLGLGSYNEQFF	TGTGCCAGCAGCTTAGGCCTAGGCTCCTACAATGAGCAGTTCTTC
few	NA	TRBV7-2	TRBJ2-7	CASSLQGSEQYF	TGTGCCAGCAGCTTGCAGGGTTCCGAGCAGTACTTC
few	NA	TRBV18	TRBJ2-1	CASSPGLRYNEQFF	TGTGCCAGCTCACCGGGACTCCGGTACAATGAGCAGTTCTTC
few	TRBD2	TRBV27	TRBJ2-3	CASSLWRGIDTQYF	TGTGCCAGCAGTTTGTGGCGGGGGATTGATACGCAGTATTTT
few	NA	TRBV4-3	TRBJ1-2	CASSQVGDYGYTF	TGCGCCAGCAGCCAAGTAGGGGACTATGGCTACACCTTC
NA	TRBD2	TRBV4-3	TRBJ2-3	CASSQDRGLAGGRDTQYF	TGCGCCAGCAGCCAAGACCGGGGACTAGCGGGAGGACGGGATACGCAGTATTTT
few	NA	TRBV14	TRBJ2-7	CASSRSPQGSYEQYF	TGTGCCAGCAGCCGATCCCCCCAGGGCTCCTACGAGCAGTACTTC
few	TRBD2	TRBV7-9	TRBJ2-3	CASSWGGDADTQYF	TGTGCCAGCAGCTGGGGGGGAGACGCAGATACGCAGTATTTT
NA	TRBD1	TRBV6-5	TRBJ2-7	CASSYSWDSTYEQYF	TGTGCCAGCAGCTATAGCTGGGACAGCACCTACGAGCAGTACTTC
NA	NA	TRBV7-9	TRBJ2-2	CAAGGELFF	TGTGCCGCCGGGGGGGAGCTGTTTTTT